One sample yielded the 2 T cell receptor beta chains listed below, sequenced in a study of cytomegalovirus exposure and HLA in healthy donors. Primers: 60 Vbeta forward and 13 Jbeta reverse. Some clones are missing from TCRdb's copy, which holds only in-frame ones; the method was immunoSEQ multiplex PCR. The table has about 180,000 clones, over 75% seen once. The sequenced sample consisted of PBMCs. These receptors originate from a woman between 50 and 59 years old in good health and CMV-seronegative.

V gene TRBV11-3 combines with J gene TRBJ2-3; TRBD1 might be the D (5 bases). V was trimmed by 1 base and J by 5 bases, leaving 13 bases between them. Germline V CDR1 and CDR2: SGHNT, YENEEA. The CDR3 extends over 15 amino acids. In nucleotides, the CDR3 is TGTGCCAGCAGCTTAGGGGCAGGGTTTGAAGATACGCAGTATTTT. It codes for CASSLGAGFEDTQYF.

This sequence joins TRBV7-9 and TRBJ2-1; 9 nucleotides match TRBD2. The CDR3 is made up of 16 amino acids. Per the germline V gene, CDR1 is SEHNR and CDR2 is FQNEAQ (reference sequence). The V and J ends lost 4 bases and 4 bases, in that order; junction bases with no gene match: 8. The chain's CDR3 is CASSSNLAGLYNEQFF. CDR3 coding DNA: TGTGCCAGCAGCTCAAATCTAGCGGGACTTTACAATGAGCAGTTCTTC.